The 11 T cell receptor beta chains below all came from one sample that was sequenced in a study of patients and donors after allogeneic stem cell transplantation. TCRdb redid the calling of the RT-PCR reads with MiXCR, one entry per CDR3 protein. Among more than 850,000 distinct CDR3 sequences listed, roughly 18% were seen once. Material: blood, either unsorted or a sorted T cell fraction (not recorded which). The receptors were sampled from a human donor who was either an allogeneic HSCT recipient or a stem cell or donor lymphocyte infusion donor (not recorded which). It is not recorded whose cells these are; they may come from a transplant donor.

This clonotype showed up just a few times. This chain connects TRBV5-5 to TRBJ2-7; the D is unclear. Trimming removed 1 base at V and 7 bases at J, with 12 bases between. This CDR3 region has 13 residues. In germline, CDR1 is SGHKS, CDR2 YYEKEE (reference sequence). The CDR3 DNA follows: TGTGCCAGCAGCTTGTGGGCAGCGTTAGAGCAGTACTTC. This codes for CASSLWAALEQYF.

CDR3 coding DNA: TGCAGTGCTAGTGAAGTGACACTCAATCAGCCCCAGCATTTT. Translation gives CSASEVTLNQPQHF. The chain uses TRBV20-1 and TRBJ1-5; no definite D call. This CDR3 region has 14 residues. The V end lost 3 bases, the J end lost 3 bases, and 12 bases lay between the germline ends. Looked up from germline, CDR1 is DFQATT and CDR2 is SNEGSKA (reference sequence).

The chain recombines TRBV27 with TRBJ2-2; 7 bases map to TRBD2. The germline V gene has CDR1 MNHEY and CDR2 SMNVEV (reference sequence). The CDR3 extends over 15 amino acids. The V segment lost 3 bases and the J segment 4 bases; nucleotides outside the gene matches: 5. DNA of the CDR3: TGTGCCAGCAGTTTTGCGGGAGTGGGCACCGGGGAGCTGTTTTTT. It yields the protein CASSFAGVGTGELFF.

This clonotype was seen only a few times. The V and J genes are TRBV12-3 or TRBV12-4 and TRBJ2-5, with 11 bases matching TRBD2. CDR3 length equals 15 residues. V shed 9 bases, J shed 5 bases, and the junction held 11 bases outside the gene matches. CDR3 nucleotides: TGTGCCAGTCGGTTAGCGGGAGGGCCTGGGGAGACCCAGTACTTC. The encoded protein is CASRLAGGPGETQYF.

This clonotype was counted between two and nine times. The V gene is TRBV3-1, the J gene TRBJ2-1; possibly TRBD1 or TRBD2 for D (5 bases each). V dropped 5 bases and J dropped 10 bases, with 18 bases sitting between them. The CDR3 loop spans 14 amino acids. Germline lookup yields CDR1 LGHDT and CDR2 YNNKEL (reference sequence). The DNA of the CDR3 is TGTGCCAGCAGCAGGGGACGGGTAGGTTGGGAGCAGTTCTTC. This translates into CASSRGRVGWEQFF.

The V gene is TRBV12-3 or TRBV12-4, the J gene TRBJ2-1; TRBD2 might be the D (5 bases). V lost 5 bases, J lost 7 bases, and 15 bases lay in between. This CDR3 has 14 amino acids. This CDR3 reads CASSPPGWNNEQFF. The CDR3 DNA is TGTGCCAGCAGTCCACCGGGGTGGAATAATGAGCAGTTCTTC.

In its sample, this clonotype was seen many times. This chain joins TRBV25-1 and TRBJ2-1; 9 bases are a match to TRBD2. This CDR3 region has 14 residues. V was clipped by 4 bases and J by 9 bases; unmatched bases: 7. The germline CDR1 and CDR2 sequences are MGHDK and SYGVNS. The DNA for the CDR3 is TGTGCCAGCAGTGTAGCGGGGGCGAGAGGTGAGCAGTTCTTC. Translating it yields CASSVAGARGEQFF.

The rearrangement joins TRBV20-1 to TRBJ1-5, with D possibly matching TRBD1 (6 bases). V was pared by 1 base and J by 5 bases, with 12 bases between. There are 14 residues in the CDR3. Germline values: CDR1 DFQATT, CDR2 SNEGSKA (reference sequence). The CDR3 loop is CSARVGAFYQPQHF. Here the CDR3 DNA reads TGCAGTGCTAGAGTGGGGGCGTTTTATCAGCCCCAGCATTTT.

This clonotype was seen ten or more times. The chain employs TRBV12-3 or TRBV12-4 and TRBJ1-4, with 11 bases lining up with TRBD1. Germline trimming cut 4 bases from V and 7 bases from J; bases unmatched to any gene: 5. The length of the CDR3 is 15 residues. CDR3 amino acids: CASSSGQGAFEKLFF. The CDR3 coding sequence is TGTGCCAGCAGTTCAGGACAGGGGGCTTTTGAAAAACTGTTTTTT.

This clonotype came up a few times. The chain is built from TRBV15 and TRBJ2-7; D not certain. Germline V CDR1 and CDR2: LNHNV, YYDKDF (reference sequence). The CDR3 is 14 residues long. The ends were cut back, 0 bases at V and 2 bases at J, with 8 bases in the middle. DNA of the CDR3: TGTGCCACCAGCAGAGACCTGCAGACCTACGAGCAGTACTTC. This codes for CATSRDLQTYEQYF.

This clonotype was counted only a few times. V gene TRBV28 combines with J gene TRBJ1-6, with D uncertain. V was shortened by 2 bases and J by 4 bases, with 6 bases between the two germline ends. The CDR3 runs to 14 residues. The germline V gene has CDR1 MDHEN and CDR2 SYDVKM. CDR3 in amino acids: CASSLGLYNSPLHF. The CDR3 DNA reads as TGTGCCAGCAGTTTAGGACTTTATAATTCACCCCTCCACTTT.